The T cell receptor (beta chain) under discussion was sequenced for a study of T cell repertoires and Cas9 in healthy adults. The CDR3 is 14 residues long. V gave up 8 bases and J gave up 5 bases, with 18 bases separating them. Germline V gene data show CDR1 as KGHSH and CDR2 as LQKENI. The assay was immunoSEQ multiplex PCR, and TCRdb's table has in-frame clones only and misses some. The sample lists tens of thousands of clones, about 90% occurring once. What was sequenced was CD4+ effector T cells (CD127+, CD25-, CD137-, CD154-) from PBMCs; culture status not recorded. J is TRBJ2-5 and V is TRBV18; maybe TRBD2 (7 bases). This TCR was sampled from a human donor in good health. The CDR3 DNA reads as TGTGCCAGCGGTGCCGGCGGGGGCCGGGAGACCCAGTACTTC. It yields the protein CASGAGGGRETQYF.